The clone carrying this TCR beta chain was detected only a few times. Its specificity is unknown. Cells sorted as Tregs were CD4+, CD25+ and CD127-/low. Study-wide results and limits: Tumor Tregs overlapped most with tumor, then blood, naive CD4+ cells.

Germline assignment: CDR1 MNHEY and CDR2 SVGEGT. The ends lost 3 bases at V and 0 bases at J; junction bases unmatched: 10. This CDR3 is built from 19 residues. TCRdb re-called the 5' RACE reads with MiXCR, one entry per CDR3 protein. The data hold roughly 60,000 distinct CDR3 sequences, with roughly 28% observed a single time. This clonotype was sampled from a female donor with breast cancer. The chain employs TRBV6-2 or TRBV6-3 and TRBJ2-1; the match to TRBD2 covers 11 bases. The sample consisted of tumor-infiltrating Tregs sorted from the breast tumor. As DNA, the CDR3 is TGTGCCAGCAGTTATGGGGCTAGCGGGAGGTCTAGCTCCTACAATGAGCAGTTCTTC. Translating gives CASSYGASGRSSSYNEQFF.